One and the same sample provided the 17 T cell receptor beta chains below, sequenced in a study of siplizumab effects on memory and regulatory T cells. Measured with immunoSEQ multiplex PCR; TCRdb has only the in-frame clones, and not every one. This sample has some 97,000 clones, with about 91% found just once. Sequencing was performed on CD4+ T cells sorted from blood. These receptors came from a human donor in good health.

The rearrangement joins TRBV5-6 to TRBJ2-3, with D possibly being TRBD2 (6 bases). The germline gives CDR1 SGHDT, CDR2 YYEEEE. The CDR3 covers 15 residues. V was pared by 2 bases and J by 2 bases, with 12 bases between. The DNA of the CDR3 is TGTGCCAGCAGCTTTCGGGGGTGGTACACAGATACGCAGTATTTT. Residues: CASSFRGWYTDTQYF.

The genes are TRBV6-5 and TRBJ2-6; D unresolved. Germline-derived CDR1 and CDR2 are MNHEY and SVGAGI. V lost 0 bases to trimming and J lost 0 bases, with 6 bases between them. The CDR3 is 16 residues long. The CDR3: CASSYSRYSGANVLTF. CDR3 sequence (DNA): TGTGCCAGCAGTTACTCACGTTACTCTGGGGCCAACGTCCTGACTTTC.

The genes are TRBV7-3 and TRBJ2-3; no clear D. Trimming took 0 bases from V and 0 from J, leaving 10 bases between them. CDR1 and CDR2 from the germline V gene are SGHTA and FQGTGA. This CDR3 spans 16 amino acids. The CDR3 DNA sequence: TGTGCCAGCAGCTTAACAGGGAATCCTAGCACAGATACGCAGTATTTT. It yields the protein CASSLTGNPSTDTQYF.

The chain joins TRBV5-6 to TRBJ1-2, with D perhaps TRBD1 (5 bases). This CDR3 is built from 17 residues. V was pared by 3 bases and J by 5 bases, with 23 bases between. The germline gives CDR1 SGHDT, CDR2 YYEEEE. CDR3 amino acids: CASSSTAGPSGLYGYTF. CDR3 sequence (DNA): TGTGCCAGCAGCTCCACCGCGGGCCCCTCGGGACTTTATGGCTACACCTTC.

As for this clone: The junction differs from germline at one of its ends, possibly a read error. The rearrangement joins TRBV5-4 to TRBJ2-1; D is possibly TRBD1 (6 bases). This CDR3 contains 14 residues. The germline gives CDR1 SGHNT, CDR2 YYREEE (reference sequence). This CDR3 reads CASSQQGSHNEQFF. CDR3 in DNA: TGTGCCAGCAGTCAACAGGGCTCCCACAATGAGCAGTTCTTC.

The chain couples TRBV4-3 to TRBJ1-2; D ambiguous. Germline V gene lookup returns CDR1 LGHNA and CDR2 YSLEER. Between the trimmed V and J ends, which lost 2 bases and 7 bases, there was a span of 17 bases. The CDR3 is made up of 15 amino acids. CDR3 nucleotide sequence: TGCGCCAGCAGCCAATTTGACCCAGGACGGGGTGGCTACACCTTC. Its translation: CASSQFDPGRGGYTF.

This sequence joins TRBV6-1 and TRBJ1-1; D is uncertain. The germline V gene encodes CDR1 MNHNS and CDR2 SASEGT. The length of the CDR3 is 13 residues. The V end lost 4 bases, the J end lost 0 bases, and 6 bases lay between the germline ends. The CDR3 coding sequence is TGTGCCAGCAGTGTACGGATGAACACTGAAGCTTTCTTT. It specifies CASSVRMNTEAFF.

The chain couples TRBV19 to TRBJ2-6; tentatively, D is TRBD1 or TRBD2 (5 bases each). The CDR3 totals 15 residues. Germline V gene data show CDR1 as LNHDA and CDR2 as SQIVND (reference sequence). Trimming pared 3 bases from V and 3 bases from J, leaving 9 bases between. CDR3 protein: CASSIEGFGANVLTF. CDR3 bases: TGTGCCAGTAGTATTGAGGGGTTTGGGGCCAACGTCCTGACTTTC.

The chain employs TRBV23-1 and TRBJ1-2; D is possibly TRBD1 (6 bases). TRBV23-1 carries the ORF label, with uncertain function. V was shortened by 8 bases and J by 8 bases, with 21 bases between the two germline ends. The CDR3 extends over 14 amino acids. The CDR3 region is CASSPGETSGGYTF. In nucleotides, the CDR3 is TGCGCCAGCTCACCAGGGGAAACATCTGGCGGCTACACCTTC.

The rearrangement joins TRBV19 to TRBJ1-6; maybe TRBD1 (5 bases). CDR1 is LNHDA, CDR2 SQIVND, per germline (reference sequence). V was shortened by 6 bases and J by 9 bases, with 15 bases between the two germline ends. This CDR3 is built from 14 residues. The CDR3 DNA sequence: TGTGCCAGTAGCTCCCCCCAGGGCCGTTCACCCCTCCACTTT. The encoded protein is CASSSPQGRSPLHF. Full variable domain (missing parts from reference TRBV19 and TRBJ1-6): DGGITQSPKYLFRKEGQNVTLSCEQNLNHDAMYWYRQDPGQGLRLIYYSQIVNDFQKGDIAEGYSVSREKKESFPLTVTSAQKNPTAFYLCASSSPQGRSPLHFGNGTRLTVT.

This sequence joins TRBV5-5 and TRBJ2-3; D ambiguous. Looked up from germline, CDR1 is SGHKS and CDR2 is YYEKEE (reference sequence). The CDR3 extends over 14 amino acids. Trimming left V 0 bases short and J 0 bases short, with 5 bases between. CDR3 loop: CASSLVPSTDTQYF. The CDR3 DNA follows: TGTGCCAGCAGCTTGGTCCCTAGCACAGATACGCAGTATTTT.

The rearrangement links TRBV6-5 to TRBJ2-2; unclear D gene. CDR3 size: 14 residues. Germline V gene data show CDR1 as MNHEY and CDR2 as SVGAGI. V shed 5 bases and J shed 5 bases, with 12 bases lying between them. Written as DNA, the CDR3 is TGTGCCAGCAGTAAGGAGCGCGTAACCGGGGAGCTGTTTTTT. This translates into CASSKERVTGELFF.

The chain joins TRBV7-2 to TRBJ2-2; 8 bases align to TRBD2. The germline V gene has CDR1 SGHTA and CDR2 FQGNSA. This CDR3 spans 14 amino acids. Germline trimming cut 5 bases from V and 9 bases from J; bases unmatched to any gene: 8. The CDR3, as DNA: TGTGCCAGCAGCAAACTAGCGGCGGGCCGGGAGCTGTTTTTT. Its protein is CASSKLAAGRELFF.

The chain is built from TRBV5-1 and TRBJ2-5; D is possibly TRBD2 (5 bases). V was clipped by 4 bases and J by 5 bases, with 18 bases between them. The CDR3 spans 15 residues. Germline CDR1 is SGHRS and CDR2 is YFSETQ. CDR3 amino acids: CASSPLPGVLETQYF. For the CDR3, the DNA is TGCGCCAGCAGCCCATTACCCGGGGTTCTGGAGACCCAGTACTTC. The entire variable domain, with the rest obtained from reference TRBV5-1 and TRBJ2-5, is as follows: KAGVTQTPRYLIKTRGQQVTLSCSPISGHRSVSWYQQTPGQGLQFLFEYFSETQRNKGNFPGRFSGRQFSNSRSEMNVSTLELGDSALYLCASSPLPGVLETQYFGPGTRLLVL.

The chain uses TRBV19 and TRBJ1-5; the D gene is possibly TRBD1 (6 bases). The V and J ends lost 4 bases and 0 bases respectively, with 10 bases between them. The CDR3 is 15 amino acids. The germline V gene encodes CDR1 LNHDA and CDR2 SQIVND (reference sequence). For the CDR3, the DNA is TGTGCCAGTAGTACAGGGGACAATAGCAATCAGCCCCAGCATTTT. This sequence encodes CASSTGDNSNQPQHF.

The chain carries TRBV7-8 and TRBJ2-1, with 10 bases aligning to TRBD2. This CDR3 has 15 residues. Germline V gives CDR1 SGHVS, CDR2 FQNEAQ. V dropped 3 bases and J dropped 7; count of bases not matched to a gene: 6. The CDR3 loop is CASSLASGGWNEQFF. The CDR3 region has the DNA TGTGCCAGCAGCTTGGCTAGCGGGGGTTGGAATGAGCAGTTCTTC.

CDR3 nucleotides: TGCGCCAGCAGGGCGGGACCCCCGAACACCGGGGAGCTGTTTTTT. Translation: CASRAGPPNTGELFF. V is TRBV10-2 and J is TRBJ2-2; D may be TRBD2 (6 bases). This CDR3 contains 15 residues. The V and J ends lost 6 bases and 0 bases respectively, with 11 bases between them. Germline V gene lookup returns CDR1 WSHSY and CDR2 SAAADI.